Detailed here is one TCR beta chain. Its antigen remains unidentified. Authors' data handling: ImmunoSEQ sequences covered only the junction and lacked quality scores; filtering therefore differed. Profiling relied on immunoSEQ multiplex PCR, and the TCRdb table lists in-frame clones only, not all of them. V and J calls and clone size come straight from that table; D and trimming were deduced from the DNA. This sample has a few hundred thousand clones, with 97% found just once. The source of the sample is a study of shared clonotypes between healthy human individuals. Notes on the study in general: Sampling covered nothing but blood. Tissue TCR repertoires likely differ from those found in blood. When compared with the clonotypes that were shared by all four sorted-subset donors, the non-shared clonotypes turned out to have lower generation probabilities.

CDR1 SGHVS and CDR2 FNYEAQ come from the germline V gene. The length of the CDR3 is 16 residues. V was pared by 5 bases and J by 4 bases, with 9 bases of the junction left unmatched. Sample: naive CD4+ T cells sorted from blood. The sample's subset: CD45RA+ positively selected. The V gene is TRBV7-6, the J gene TRBJ2-3; TRBD2 aligns across 10 bases. This TCR was sampled from a woman in her 30s in good health. The CDR3 DNA reads as TGTGCCAGCAGCGACCGGGCTAGCGGGAGCGCAGATACGCAGTATTTT. Its translation is CASSDRASGSADTQYF.